The 25 T cell receptor beta chains below were found in one sample sequenced in a study of radiotherapy plus CTLA-4 blockade in lung cancer. Clones were sequenced by immunoSEQ multiplex PCR, and TCRdb holds only the in-frame ones, with some missing. The profile shows 85,000 to 120,000 clones, about 83% of them singletons. The source material was peripheral blood, sampled from a patient treated with radiotherapy plus ipilimumab. The receptors were sampled from a human donor with non-small cell lung cancer that progressed on radiotherapy plus ipilimumab. Some clones in this sample may be carry-over from other donors' samples.

The chain joins TRBV5-1 to TRBJ2-3; 9 bases agree with TRBD2. Trimming cost V 4 bases and J 5 bases; bases outside gene matches: 5. Germline lookup yields CDR1 SGHRS and CDR2 YFSETQ. This CDR3 comprises 14 residues. The CDR3 is CASSVERGVDTQYF. The DNA of the CDR3 is TGCGCCAGCAGCGTTGAGCGGGGGGTAGATACGCAGTATTTT.

The chain employs TRBV10-3 and TRBJ2-5; 9 bases are a match to TRBD2. The CDR3 is made up of 17 amino acids. The V segment lost 4 bases and the J segment 6 bases; nucleotides outside the gene matches: 15. The germline V gene encodes CDR1 ENHRY and CDR2 SYGVKD. The chain's CDR3 is CAISGGEAGGGSQTQYF. In DNA form, the CDR3 reads TGTGCCATCAGTGGAGGGGAAGCGGGGGGCGGGTCCCAGACCCAGTACTTC.

V is TRBV5-6 and J is TRBJ2-7, with 11 bases that match TRBD1. V shed 1 base and J 3 bases; nucleotides not matched to a gene: 15. The CDR3 contains 19 residues. The germline gives CDR1 SGHDT, CDR2 YYEEEE. The CDR3 DNA sequence: TGTGCCAGCAGCTTGTTTGGGACAGGGGGATCTCTGAAAGTCTACGAGCAGTACTTC. Encoded protein: CASSLFGTGGSLKVYEQYF.

There are a few counts of this clone. V usage is TRBV2 and J usage is TRBJ1-6, with D unclear. This CDR3 has 13 amino acids. The germline CDR1 and CDR2 sequences are SNHLY and FYNNEI. The germline V and J ends were trimmed by 0 bases and 11 bases, with 8 bases remaining between them. CDR3: CASSEADLTPLHF. CDR3 coding DNA: TGTGCCAGCAGTGAAGCCGATCTCACACCCCTCCACTTT.

The chain recombines TRBV23-1 with TRBJ1-1; D unresolved. TRBV23-1 has ORF status, its function being uncertain. The CDR3 contains 15 residues. V was pared by 1 base and J by 1 base, with 10 bases between. The CDR3 coding sequence is TGCGCCAGCAGTCAATGGGAGGGTGAGAACACTGAAGCTTTCTTT. Residues: CASSQWEGENTEAFF.

The V gene is TRBV19, the J gene TRBJ1-2, with no clear D. Germline CDR1 and CDR2: LNHDA and SQIVND (reference sequence). V was trimmed by 4 bases and J by 4 bases, leaving 19 bases between them. This CDR3 region has 16 residues. CDR3 DNA: TGTGCCAGTAGTACAAGGAGTGAACCACCTGGCTATGGCTACACCTTC. This encodes CASSTRSEPPGYGYTF.

V usage is TRBV4-3 and J usage is TRBJ2-3; no reliable D call. The CDR3 sequence is 13 residues long. The V gene lost 2 bases and the J gene lost 4 bases, with 7 bases spanning the gap. Per germline, CDR1 LGHNA and CDR2 YSLEER. The CDR3 DNA reads as TGCGCCAGCAGCCAAAATAGAGCAGATACGCAGTATTTT. Its protein product is CASSQNRADTQYF.

V and J are TRBV25-1 and TRBJ2-1, with TRBD1 matching 7 bases. The CDR3 is 16 amino acids. V was pared by 1 base and J by 6 bases, with 9 bases of the junction left unmatched. Germline values: CDR1 MGHDK, CDR2 SYGVNS. This CDR3 is CASSEFRGIGLNEQFF. In nucleotides, the CDR3 is TGTGCCAGCAGTGAATTCAGGGGGATAGGCCTCAATGAGCAGTTCTTC. The whole variable domain, filled in from reference TRBV25-1 and TRBJ2-1, reads EADIYQTPRYLVIGTGKKITLECSQTMGHDKMYWYQQDPGMELHLIHYSYGVNSTEKGDLSSESTVSRIRTEHFPLTLESARPSHTSQYLCASSEFRGIGLNEQFFGPGTRLTVL.

J is TRBJ2-5 and V is TRBV5-6; TRBD1 matches at 8 bases. The germline CDR1 and CDR2 sequences are SGHDT and YYEEEE. With V trimmed by 4 bases and J by 3 bases, 5 bases remained unmatched. The CDR3 runs 14 residues. The CDR3 nucleotides read TGTGCCAGCAGCACGACGACAGGGGAAGAGACCCAGTACTTC. This encodes CASSTTTGEETQYF. Supplemented by reference TRBV5-6 and TRBJ2-5, the full variable domain reads DAGVTQSPTHLIKTRGQQVTLRCSPKSGHDTVSWYQQALGQGPQFIFQYYEEEERQRGNFPDRFSGHQFPNYSSELNVNALLLGDSALYLCASSTTTGEETQYFGPGTRLLVL.

The genes are TRBV6-5 and TRBJ2-2; 7 nucleotides agree with TRBD2. The germline V gene has CDR1 MNHEY and CDR2 SVGAGI. J lost 6 bases, V lost 1 base, and 8 bases had no gene match. The CDR3 length is 16 residues. The CDR3 nucleotides are TGTGCCAGCAGTTACTATGGGAGGGGTCAGTCCGGGGAGCTGTTTTTT. Translation gives CASSYYGRGQSGELFF.

This chain uses TRBV6-5 with TRBJ2-7; D unclear. The CDR3 is made up of 14 amino acids. The V end was cut by 5 bases, the J end by 2 bases, with 13 bases between. Germline CDR1 MNHEY, CDR2 SVGAGI. CDR3 sequence reads: CASSQDNSAYEQYF. DNA of the CDR3: TGTGCCAGCAGTCAAGACAATTCAGCCTACGAGCAGTACTTC.

V and J are TRBV9 and TRBJ1-1, with a possible D match to TRBD1 (6 bases). In germline, CDR1 is SGDLS, CDR2 YYNGEE. The length of the CDR3 is 14 residues. Trimming left V 1 base short and J 0 bases short, with 7 bases between. CDR3 DNA sequence: TGTGCCAGCAGCGTACAGGGGATGAACACTGAAGCTTTCTTT. Its translation: CASSVQGMNTEAFF.

The table lists this clone with a few counts. CDR3 sequence (DNA): TGTGCCAGCGAGTGGGGGGATTACAATGAGCAGTTCTTC. This gives the protein CASEWGDYNEQFF. This chain uses TRBV5-6 with TRBJ2-1; D may be TRBD2 (6 bases). Trimming stripped 7 bases from V and 4 bases from J, with 12 bases between. The CDR3 runs 13 residues. Looked up from germline, CDR1 is SGHDT and CDR2 is YYEEEE. Filled out from reference TRBV5-6 and TRBJ2-1, the complete variable domain reads DAGVTQSPTHLIKTRGQQVTLRCSPKSGHDTVSWYQQALGQGPQFIFQYYEEEERQRGNFPDRFSGHQFPNYSSELNVNALLLGDSALYLCASEWGDYNEQFFGPGTRLTVL.

V gene TRBV25-1 combines with J gene TRBJ1-1; tentatively, D is TRBD1 (6 bases). V was pared by 7 bases and J by 7 bases, with 19 bases between. The CDR3 has 14 amino acids. In germline, CDR1 is MGHDK, CDR2 SYGVNS. This chain's CDR3 is CASTGATGGSEAFF. DNA for the CDR3: TGTGCCAGCACCGGAGCGACCGGGGGCAGTGAAGCTTTCTTT.

The V and J genes are TRBV2 and TRBJ2-7; D is ambiguous. Between the trimmed V and J ends, which lost 5 bases and 2 bases, there was a span of 13 bases. Germline CDR1 SNHLY, CDR2 FYNNEI. The CDR3 has 14 amino acids. The CDR3 protein is CASSIPVGTYEQYF. CDR3 coding DNA: TGTGCCAGCAGTATCCCAGTGGGGACCTACGAGCAGTACTTC.

The chain is built from TRBV5-1 and TRBJ1-2; no clear D gene. Trimming removed 4 bases from V and 6 bases from J, with 22 bases in between. Germline CDR1 reads SGHRS; CDR2 reads YFSETQ. The CDR3 consists of 16 residues. The CDR3 region has the DNA TGCGCCAGCAGCCCTGGAGGCCATTCCGGTGGGGATGGCTACACCTTC. Translated, it gives CASSPGGHSGGDGYTF.

The J gene is TRBJ2-7, the V gene TRBV5-1; TRBD2 is a possible D gene (5 bases). Germline V lookup: CDR1 SGHRS, CDR2 YFSETQ. With 0 bases removed from V and 1 base from J, the gap between germline ends came to 23 bases. This CDR3 comprises 19 residues. CDR3 region: CASSLVEDAADGGSYEQYF. The CDR3, as DNA: TGCGCCAGCAGCTTGGTAGAGGACGCAGCGGACGGTGGATCCTACGAGCAGTACTTC.

Concerning this clone: Other DNA sequences from this sample encode an identical CDR3 as well. The J gene is TRBJ2-3, the V gene TRBV9; no firm D call. Germline V gene sequence: CDR1 SGDLS, CDR2 YYNGEE. This CDR3 has 12 amino acids. The ends were cut back, 4 bases at V and 0 bases at J, with 3 bases in the middle. CDR3 region: CASSPSTDTQYF. CDR3 DNA: TGTGCCAGCAGCCCTAGCACAGATACGCAGTATTTT. The whole variable domain, filled in from reference TRBV9 and TRBJ2-3, reads DSGVTQTPKHLITATGQRVTLRCSPRSGDLSVYWYQQSLDQGLQFLIQYYNGEERAKGNILERFSAQQFPDLHSELNLSSLELGDSALYFCASSPSTDTQYFGPGTRLTVL.

The chain is built from TRBV27 and TRBJ1-5; the match to TRBD1 covers 9 bases. CDR1 and CDR2 (germline): MNHEY, SMNVEV (reference sequence). The CDR3 contains 15 residues. V gave up 7 bases and J gave up 5 bases; unmatched junction bases: 9. CDR3 DNA: TGTGCCAGCAAGGAATGGGACAGGGAGGATCAGCCCCAGCATTTT. The encoded protein is CASKEWDREDQPQHF.

The chain links TRBV10-2 to TRBJ2-7; D is ambiguous. The CDR3 is 14 residues long. CDR1 is WSHSY and CDR2 is SAAADI in the germline V gene. The ends were cut back, 6 bases at V and 0 bases at J, with 12 bases in the middle. DNA for the CDR3: TGCGCCAGCAGCGAACCGTGGAGCTCCTACGAGCAGTACTTC. Translation gives CASSEPWSSYEQYF.

The V call is TRBV5-1, the J call TRBJ1-3; D not certain. This CDR3 has 16 residues. V gave up 0 bases and J gave up 2 bases, with 12 bases separating them. Germline assignment: CDR1 SGHRS and CDR2 YFSETQ. For the CDR3, the DNA is TGCGCCAGCAGCTTGGCCCAGGAGGCGACTGGAAACACCATATATTTT. This gives the protein CASSLAQEATGNTIYF.

The chain carries TRBV5-8 and TRBJ2-5, with 9 nucleotides matching TRBD1. Trimming took 5 bases from V and 5 from J; bases not matched to a gene: 7. The CDR3 consists of 14 residues. Germline CDR1 SGHTS, CDR2 YDEGEE. CDR3 in DNA: TGTGCCAGCAGGGGACAGGGCCGGGAGGAGACCCAGTACTTC. It codes for CASRGQGREETQYF.

The chain couples TRBV5-1 to TRBJ1-6; tentative D call: TRBD1 (5 bases). CDR1 is SGHRS and CDR2 is YFSETQ in the germline V gene. The CDR3 consists of 17 residues. V was clipped by 7 bases and J by 0 bases, with 17 bases between them. The CDR3 nucleotides are TGCGCCAGCTCTCGAGGGGAGGTGAGCTCCTATAATTCACCCCTCCACTTT. Its protein product is CASSRGEVSSYNSPLHF.

This chain joins TRBV27 and TRBJ2-7, with 11 bases matching TRBD2. Germline V CDR1 and CDR2: MNHEY, SMNVEV (reference sequence). V was clipped by 3 bases and J by 5 bases; unmatched bases: 18. The CDR3 totals 19 residues. CDR3 sequence reads: CASSFRRGSGGARDHEQYF. The CDR3, as DNA: TGTGCCAGCAGTTTTCGAAGAGGTAGCGGGGGGGCCCGGGACCACGAGCAGTACTTC.

V is TRBV21-1 and J is TRBJ2-2. TRBV21-1 is marked as a pseudogene. This CDR3 region has 15 residues. The chain's CDR3 is CASSFSRAGPGELFF. In nucleotides, the CDR3 is TGTGCCAGCAGCTTTTCTCGGGCCGGCCCCGGGGAGCTGTTTTTT.